This passage covers 16 T cell receptor beta chains from one sample sequenced in a study of graft-versus-host responses after intestinal transplantation. The table came from immunoSEQ multiplex PCR; TCRdb's copy has only in-frame clones and leaves some out. The data hold nearly 90,000 clones, with around 83% observed a single time. These TCRs are of unknown antigen specificity. This specimen was unstimulated CD8+ T cells sorted from spleen or lymph node cells, taken before intestinal transplant. The origin of the receptors is a human donor who received an intestinal transplant.

This chain uses TRBV27 with TRBJ2-3, with unresolved D. Germline CDR1 and CDR2: MNHEY and SMNVEV (reference sequence). V lost 5 bases to trimming and J lost 2 bases, with 14 bases between them. This CDR3 comprises 15 residues. CDR3 region: CASSPPNSFTDTQYF. Here the CDR3 DNA reads TGTGCCAGCAGTCCTCCAAACTCTTTCACAGATACGCAGTATTTT.

The CDR3: CASSAPRTGANTGELFF. The CDR3 nucleotides read TGTGCCAGCAGCGCCCCGAGGACAGGAGCGAACACCGGGGAGCTGTTTTTT. This chain links TRBV7-2 with TRBJ2-2, with 7 bases lining up with TRBD1. The CDR3 runs to 17 residues. Germline V gene data show CDR1 as SGHTA and CDR2 as FQGNSA. J gave up 0 bases and V 5 bases, and 9 bases lay outside the gene matches.

V gene TRBV28 combines with J gene TRBJ2-3, with D possibly matching TRBD1 (6 bases). V dropped 2 bases and J dropped 2 bases, with 11 bases sitting between them. This CDR3 has 15 residues. From germline, CDR1 is MDHEN and CDR2 SYDVKM. CDR3 sequence reads: CASSLEDRDTDTQYF. CDR3 in DNA: TGTGCCAGCAGTTTAGAGGACAGAGACACAGATACGCAGTATTTT.

Only a few counts were recorded for this clone. The V call is TRBV27, the J call TRBJ2-1, with D perhaps matching TRBD2 (6 bases). CDR1 is MNHEY, CDR2 SMNVEV, per germline (reference sequence). This CDR3 contains 15 residues. V dropped 8 bases and J dropped 7 bases, with 21 bases sitting between them. CDR3: CASSTRRARGNEQFF. CDR3 bases: TGTGCCAGCTCGACTCGGCGGGCACGGGGGAATGAGCAGTTCTTC.

The chain is built from TRBV9 and TRBJ2-7; D uncertain. Germline CDR1 reads SGDLS; CDR2 reads YYNGEE. This CDR3 has 14 amino acids. The ends were cut back, 1 base at V and 3 bases at J, with 11 bases in the middle. CDR3 in DNA: TGTGCCAGCAGCGTATCCGACGCAATCTACGAGCAGTACTTC. Translation gives CASSVSDAIYEQYF.

The chain has TRBV27 and TRBJ2-7; no clear D gene. Germline V gene sequence: CDR1 MNHEY, CDR2 SMNVEV (reference sequence). The V end was cut by 3 bases, the J end by 5 bases, with 5 bases between. The CDR3 sequence is 11 residues long. CDR3 residues: CASSLGHEQYF. The CDR3 nucleotides read TGTGCCAGCAGTTTGGGCCACGAGCAGTACTTC.

The chain joins TRBV27 to TRBJ2-5, with 9 bases lining up with TRBD2. CDR1 and CDR2 from the germline V gene are MNHEY and SMNVEV (reference sequence). This CDR3 has 15 amino acids. V dropped 5 bases and J dropped 5; count of bases not matched to a gene: 9. In DNA form, the CDR3 reads TGTGCCAGCAGTCTAGAGGCGGGAGGGTACGAGACCCAGTACTTC. It encodes CASSLEAGGYETQYF.

The V and J genes are TRBV28 and TRBJ1-5; TRBD1 agrees at 11 bases. The CDR3 totals 17 residues. The ends lost 3 bases at V and 1 base at J; junction bases unmatched: 5. In germline, CDR1 is MDHEN, CDR2 SYDVKM. The CDR3 loop reads CASSFRTGGGSNQPQHF. As DNA, the CDR3 is TGTGCCAGCAGTTTTCGGACAGGGGGCGGCAGCAATCAGCCCCAGCATTTT.

The chain is built from TRBV28 and TRBJ1-2; 9 bases match TRBD1. CDR1 and CDR2 (germline): MDHEN, SYDVKM. The trim removed 4 bases at V and 8 bases at J, leaving 11 bases unmatched. This CDR3 is 15 amino acids long. CDR3 region: CASSSPGQGLRGYTF. The CDR3 DNA reads TGTGCCAGCAGTTCTCCCGGACAGGGGCTGCGGGGCTACACCTTC.

The chain is built from TRBV5-6 and TRBJ2-5; TRBD2 agrees at 9 bases. This CDR3 spans 15 amino acids. Germline CDR1 SGHDT, CDR2 YYEEEE. Losses at the gene ends were 4 bases for V and 5 bases for J; bases not matched to a gene: 9. Written as DNA, the CDR3 is TGTGCCAGCAGCCCAGTAGCGGGGGTGATGGAGACCCAGTACTTC. Protein: CASSPVAGVMETQYF.

The genes are TRBV27 and TRBJ1-3; no firm D call. The CDR3 totals 14 residues. Germline V lookup: CDR1 MNHEY, CDR2 SMNVEV (reference sequence). Trimming removed 0 bases from V and 0 bases from J, with 3 bases in between. CDR3 in amino acids: CASSLSGSGNTIYF. The CDR3 DNA reads TGTGCCAGCAGTTTATCGGGCTCTGGAAACACCATATATTTT.

The chain uses TRBV18 and TRBJ2-7, with 9 bases aligning to TRBD2. This CDR3 has 16 amino acids. The germline V gene encodes CDR1 KGHSH and CDR2 LQKENI. J was trimmed by 1 base and V by 3 bases; bases with no gene match: 7. The CDR3 region has the DNA TGTGCCAGCTCACCCCATAGGGCGGGAGGGTCCTACGAGCAGTACTTC. As protein: CASSPHRAGGSYEQYF.

Only one count was recorded for this clone. The J gene is TRBJ2-1, the V gene TRBV28; no clear D gene. From germline, CDR1 is MDHEN and CDR2 SYDVKM. Trimming shortened V by 6 bases and J by 3 bases, and 9 bases separated the two germline ends. The CDR3 runs 13 residues. The CDR3 loop reads CASRLKSYNEQFF. In nucleotides, the CDR3 is TGTGCCAGCAGACTAAAGAGCTACAATGAGCAGTTCTTC. The entire variable domain, with the rest obtained from reference TRBV28 and TRBJ2-1, is as follows: DVKVTQSSRYLVKRTGEKVFLECVQDMDHENMFWYRQDPGLGLRLIYFSYDVKMKEKGDIPEGYSVSREKKERFSLILESASTNQTSMYLCASRLKSYNEQFFGPGTRLTVL.

CDR3 residues: CASSPPARDPYGYTF. The DNA for the CDR3 is TGTGCCAGCAGTCCCCCTGCCCGAGACCCCTATGGCTACACCTTC. This chain joins TRBV28 and TRBJ1-2; D uncertain. The CDR3 spans 15 residues. Germline V CDR1 and CDR2: MDHEN, SYDVKM. V dropped 5 bases and J dropped 4 bases, with 17 bases sitting between them.

This chain connects TRBV6-1 to TRBJ2-1, with no clear D. V lost 2 bases to trimming and J lost 3 bases, with 8 bases between them. The germline CDR1 and CDR2 sequences are MNHNS and SASEGT. The CDR3 sequence is 14 residues long. The CDR3 coding sequence is TGTGCCAGCAGTGAATGGCACGGCTACAATGAGCAGTTCTTC. Its protein product is CASSEWHGYNEQFF.

The chain links TRBV7-5 to TRBJ2-7; the table gives TRBD2 as D, unverified against the DNA. TRBV7-5 is recorded as a pseudogene. The CDR3 spans 14 residues. In DNA form, the CDR3 reads TGTGTCAGAAGCTTAGGCGGGGGGGCCTACGAGCAGTACTTC. This encodes CVRSLGGGAYEQYF.